A single sample gave rise to the 3 T cell receptor beta chains below, sequenced in a study of blood T cell repertoires in COVID-19. The protocol was immunoSEQ multiplex PCR, while the TCRdb copy is restricted to in-frame clones and leaves out a portion. This table holds around 150,000 clones, 75% to 90% found once. The specimen was peripheral blood. The receptor set was obtained from a woman aged 55-69 years with active or convalescent COVID-19.

This rearrangement joins TRBV4-3 to TRBJ2-3; perhaps TRBD2 as D (6 bases). The germline gives CDR1 LGHNA, CDR2 YSLEER. V was clipped by 0 bases and J by 6 bases, with 13 bases between them. The CDR3 is 15 residues long. The CDR3 sequence: CASSQDHSAGDTQYF. CDR3 DNA: TGCGCCAGCAGCCAAGATCACTCCGCGGGGGATACGCAGTATTTT.

The rearrangement joins TRBV10-3 to TRBJ2-7, with D uncertain. Trimming removed 8 bases from V and 1 base from J, with 6 bases in between. The CDR3 totals 11 residues. The V gene's germline CDR1 is ENHRY and CDR2 SYGVKD. The CDR3 DNA is TGTGCCATCCAGTCTTCCTACGAGCAGTACTTC. Protein product: CAIQSSYEQYF.

This clone was seen a handful of times. The genes are TRBV4-3 and TRBJ1-2; D is unresolved. With 1 base removed from V and 7 bases from J, the gap between germline ends came to 19 bases. CDR1 is LGHNA, CDR2 YSLEER, per germline. This CDR3 spans 16 amino acids. CDR3 residues: CASSQGLEEPIFGYTF. For the CDR3, the DNA is TGCGCCAGCAGCCAAGGATTGGAGGAACCCATTTTTGGCTACACCTTC.